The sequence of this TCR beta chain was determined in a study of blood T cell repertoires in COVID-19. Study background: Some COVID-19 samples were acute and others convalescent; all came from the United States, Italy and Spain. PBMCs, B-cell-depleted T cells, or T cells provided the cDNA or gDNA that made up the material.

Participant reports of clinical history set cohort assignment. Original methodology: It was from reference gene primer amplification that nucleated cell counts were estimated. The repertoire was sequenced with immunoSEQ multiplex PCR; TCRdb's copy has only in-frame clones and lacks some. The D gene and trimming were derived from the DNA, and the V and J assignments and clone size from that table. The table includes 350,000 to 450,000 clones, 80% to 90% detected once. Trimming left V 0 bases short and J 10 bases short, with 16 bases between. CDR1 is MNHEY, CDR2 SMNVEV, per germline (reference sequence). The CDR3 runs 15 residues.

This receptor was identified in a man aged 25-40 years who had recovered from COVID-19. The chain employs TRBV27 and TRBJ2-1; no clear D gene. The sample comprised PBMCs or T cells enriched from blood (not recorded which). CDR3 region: CASSLSIARVWEQFF. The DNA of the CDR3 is TGTGCCAGCAGTTTATCCATCGCTAGAGTTTGGGAGCAGTTCTTC.